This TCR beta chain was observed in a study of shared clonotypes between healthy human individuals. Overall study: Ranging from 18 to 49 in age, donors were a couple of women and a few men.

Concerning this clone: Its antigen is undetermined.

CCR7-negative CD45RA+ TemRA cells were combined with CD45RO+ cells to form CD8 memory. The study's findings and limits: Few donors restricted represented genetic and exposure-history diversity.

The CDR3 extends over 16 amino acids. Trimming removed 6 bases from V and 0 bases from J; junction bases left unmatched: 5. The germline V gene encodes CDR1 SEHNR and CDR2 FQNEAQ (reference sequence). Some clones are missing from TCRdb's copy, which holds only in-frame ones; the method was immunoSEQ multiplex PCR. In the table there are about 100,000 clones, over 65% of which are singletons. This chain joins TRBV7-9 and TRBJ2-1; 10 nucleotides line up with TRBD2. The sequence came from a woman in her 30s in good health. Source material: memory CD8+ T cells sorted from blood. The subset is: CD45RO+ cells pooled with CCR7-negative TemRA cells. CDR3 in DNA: TGTGCCAGCAGTCCCTCTAGCGGGAGCTCCTACAATGAGCAGTTCTTC. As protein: CASSPSSGSSYNEQFF.